Detailed here is one TCR beta chain. This entry belongs to a study of shared clonotypes between healthy human individuals. Every immunoSEQ plate was one replicate of a subset's evenly spread DNA. Some clones are missing from TCRdb's copy, which holds only in-frame ones; the method was immunoSEQ multiplex PCR. The sample contains some 500,000 clones, roughly 85% of which appear only once. V was trimmed by 3 bases and J by 7 bases, leaving 34 bases between them. Germline lookup yields CDR1 MDHEN and CDR2 SYDVKM. This CDR3 is built from 20 residues. Sequenced material: PBMCs. This TCR was sampled from a woman aged 40 to 49 in good health. Some clones in this sample may be carry-over from other donors' samples. The genes are TRBV28 and TRBJ2-7, with D maybe TRBD2 (8 bases). CDR3 bases: TGTGCCAGCAGTTTTTCTACTGGGTTGGTTGGACTAGCCTCAGGGGGAGAGCAGTACTTC. Translated: CASSFSTGLVGLASGGEQYF. Drawing the rest from reference TRBV28 and TRBJ2-7, the complete variable domain is DVKVTQSSRYLVKRTGEKVFLECVQDMDHENMFWYRQDPGLGLRLIYFSYDVKMKEKGDIPEGYSVSREKKERFSLILESASTNQTSMYLCASSFSTGLVGLASGGEQYFGPGTRLTVT.